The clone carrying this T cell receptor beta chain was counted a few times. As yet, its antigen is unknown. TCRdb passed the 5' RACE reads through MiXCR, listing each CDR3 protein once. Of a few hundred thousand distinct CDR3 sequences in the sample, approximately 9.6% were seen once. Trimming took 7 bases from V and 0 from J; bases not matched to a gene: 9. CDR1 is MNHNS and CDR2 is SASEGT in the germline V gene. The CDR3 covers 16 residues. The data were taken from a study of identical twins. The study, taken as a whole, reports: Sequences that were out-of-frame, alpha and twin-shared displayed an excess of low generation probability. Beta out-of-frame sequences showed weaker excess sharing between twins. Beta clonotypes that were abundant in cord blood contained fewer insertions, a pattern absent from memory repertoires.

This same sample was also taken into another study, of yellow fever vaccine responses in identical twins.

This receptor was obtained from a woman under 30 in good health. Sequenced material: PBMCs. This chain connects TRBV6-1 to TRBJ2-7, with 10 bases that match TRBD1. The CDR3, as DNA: TGTGCCAGCATCCCGGGACGGGACAGGGGCTCCTACGAGCAGTACTTC. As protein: CASIPGRDRGSYEQYF.